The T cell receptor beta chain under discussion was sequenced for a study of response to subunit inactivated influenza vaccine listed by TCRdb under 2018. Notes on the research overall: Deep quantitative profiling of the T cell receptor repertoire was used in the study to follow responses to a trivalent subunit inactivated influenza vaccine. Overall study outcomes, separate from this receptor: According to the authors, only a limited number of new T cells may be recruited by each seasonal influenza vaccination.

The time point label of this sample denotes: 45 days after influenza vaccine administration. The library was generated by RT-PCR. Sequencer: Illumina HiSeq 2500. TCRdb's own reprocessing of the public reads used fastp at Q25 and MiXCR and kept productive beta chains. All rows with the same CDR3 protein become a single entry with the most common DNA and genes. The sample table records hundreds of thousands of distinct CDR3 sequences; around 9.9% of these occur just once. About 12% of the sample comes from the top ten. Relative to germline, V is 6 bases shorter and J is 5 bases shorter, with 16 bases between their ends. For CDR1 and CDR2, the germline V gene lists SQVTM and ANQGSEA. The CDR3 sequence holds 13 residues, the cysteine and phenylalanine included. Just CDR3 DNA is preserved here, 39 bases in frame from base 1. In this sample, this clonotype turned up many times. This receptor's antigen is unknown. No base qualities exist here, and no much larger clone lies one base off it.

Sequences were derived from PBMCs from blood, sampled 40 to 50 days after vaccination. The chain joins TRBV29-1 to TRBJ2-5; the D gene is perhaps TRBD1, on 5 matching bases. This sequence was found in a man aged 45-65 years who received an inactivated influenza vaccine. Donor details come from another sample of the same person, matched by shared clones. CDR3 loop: CSVRGRGSETQYF. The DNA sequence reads TGCAGCGTCCGCGGTAGGGGTAGTGAGACCCAGTACTTC.